Below are 14 T cell receptor beta chains sequenced from a single sample in a study of blood T cells in healthy people across ages. Primed by a sample-barcoded 5' primer and a J-beta primer mix, a second PCR proceeded for 7 to 11 cycles. TCRdb itself ran the 5' RACE reads through MiXCR, one entry per CDR3 protein. The sample holds 1.8 million or so distinct CDR3 sequences; roughly 43% are singletons and the top ten take roughly 23%. The specimen sequenced was blood. These receptors originate from a human donor in good health.

This clonotype was found a few times. This rearrangement joins TRBV25-1 to TRBJ2-7; possible D gene TRBD2, 5 bases. Germline V gene data show CDR1 as MGHDK and CDR2 as SYGVNS. The CDR3 loop spans 14 amino acids. Trimming took off 4 bases at V and 5 bases at J, with 15 bases between the two ends. In nucleotides, the CDR3 is TGTGCCAGCAGTGCTTTCCCCGGGGATCACGAGCAGTACTTC. This translates into CASSAFPGDHEQYF.

The rearrangement uses TRBV4-1 and TRBJ1-2, with D tentatively TRBD1 (6 bases). Deletions cut 2 bases from V and 5 bases from J, with 24 bases between. Germline lookup yields CDR1 MGHRA and CDR2 YSYEKL. This CDR3 spans 18 amino acids. Here the CDR3 DNA reads TGCGCCAGCAGCCAACCCGGACAGAATTTAAGCTCTGCGTATGGCTACACCTTC. Translating gives CASSQPGQNLSSAYGYTF.

This clonotype was seen only once. The chain couples TRBV6-5 to TRBJ2-1; D may be TRBD1 (6 bases). CDR3 length equals 16 residues. V lost 7 bases and J lost 0, with 16 bases in between. The germline V gene has CDR1 MNHEY and CDR2 SVGAGI. DNA of the CDR3: TGTGCCAGCAATCCCGGGACACCTAGCTCCTACAATGAGCAGTTCTTC. Translation: CASNPGTPSSYNEQFF.

CDR3 sequence (DNA): TGCGCCAGCAGCCAAGATGATCCGAGGGGGAACTACGAGCAGTACTTC. It codes for CASSQDDPRGNYEQYF. The V call is TRBV4-1, the J call TRBJ2-7; maybe TRBD1 (6 bases). Germline loops: CDR1 MGHRA, CDR2 YSYEKL. The CDR3 covers 16 residues. V gave up 0 bases and J gave up 3 bases, with 15 bases separating them.

The J gene is TRBJ1-5, the V gene TRBV10-3; tentatively, D is TRBD1 (5 bases). The germline V gene has CDR1 ENHRY and CDR2 SYGVKD. The V and J ends lost 0 bases and 3 bases respectively, with 12 bases between them. This CDR3 has 16 amino acids. CDR3 amino acids: CAISESRGSSNQPQHF. DNA for the CDR3: TGTGCCATCAGTGAGTCGAGGGGCAGCTCCAATCAGCCCCAGCATTTT.

The chain employs TRBV10-3 and TRBJ2-1; TRBD2 agrees at 10 bases. The CDR3 is made up of 16 amino acids. Per germline, CDR1 ENHRY and CDR2 SYGVKD. V was clipped by 0 bases and J by 8 bases; unmatched bases: 7. Written as DNA, the CDR3 is TGTGCCATCAGTGAGTCAGGGACTAGCGTGGGGGATGAGCAGTTCTTC. Residues: CAISESGTSVGDEQFF.

The rearrangement uses TRBV4-1 and TRBJ1-4; a possible D gene is TRBD1 (5 bases). This CDR3 is 15 amino acids long. V was shortened by 3 bases and J by 0 bases, with 8 bases between the two germline ends. Germline CDR1 and CDR2: MGHRA and YSYEKL. CDR3 coding DNA: TGCGCCAGCAGCCACAGACAGTCAACTAATGAAAAACTGTTTTTT. Its translation is CASSHRQSTNEKLFF.

This clonotype appeared many times. The V gene is TRBV4-3, the J gene TRBJ2-7; 7 nucleotides line up with TRBD1. The V segment lost 4 bases and the J segment 6 bases; nucleotides outside the gene matches: 6. Germline V lookup: CDR1 LGHNA, CDR2 YSLEER. This CDR3 is built from 13 residues. The CDR3 bases are TGCGCCAGCAGCCCTTCGACAGGGTTCGAGCAGTACTTC. Amino acids: CASSPSTGFEQYF.

The chain employs TRBV4-3 and TRBJ2-3, with 7 bases matching TRBD1. J lost 8 bases, V lost 2 bases, and 7 bases had no gene match. This CDR3 comprises 14 residues. Germline V gives CDR1 LGHNA, CDR2 YSLEER. CDR3: CASSQSDREGTQYF. The CDR3 DNA reads as TGCGCCAGCAGCCAATCCGACAGGGAAGGTACGCAGTATTTT.

This clonotype was seen a handful of times. Written as DNA, the CDR3 is TGTGCCAGCAGTGTAGAGGGGCCGTATAGCAATCAGCCCCAGCATTTT. Its translation: CASSVEGPYSNQPQHF. J is TRBJ1-5 and V is TRBV2, with D perhaps matching TRBD1 (5 bases). Germline V gene data show CDR1 as SNHLY and CDR2 as FYNNEI. The CDR3 extends over 16 amino acids. The germline V and J ends were trimmed by 4 bases and 0 bases, with 13 bases remaining between them.

This clonotype has just one count. The V call is TRBV29-1, the J call TRBJ1-4; D is unresolved. The V end was cut by 1 base, the J end by 8 bases, with 11 bases between. Germline CDR1 reads SQVTM; CDR2 reads ANQGSEA. The CDR3 sequence is 13 residues long. DNA for the CDR3: TGCAGCGTTGAAGTAGGGCAAGCCGAAAAACTGTTTTTT. The encoded protein is CSVEVGQAEKLFF.

The chain couples TRBV10-3 to TRBJ1-6, with 7 bases aligning to TRBD1. The trim removed 3 bases at V and 8 bases at J, leaving 13 bases unmatched. Per the germline V gene, CDR1 is ENHRY and CDR2 is SYGVKD. This CDR3 is built from 17 residues. CDR3 sequence: CAISDPLQTGLHSPLHF. In nucleotides, the CDR3 is TGTGCCATCAGTGACCCCCTCCAGACAGGGTTGCATTCACCCCTCCACTTT.

Points on this clonotype: A junction boundary mismatches the germline segment, possibly from a read error. The chain is built from TRBV18 and TRBJ2-3; no firm D call. Germline loops: CDR1 KGHSH, CDR2 LQKENI. The CDR3 has 16 amino acids. The CDR3 reads CVSSPVEAYSTDTQYF. As DNA, the CDR3 is TGTGTCAGCTCACCAGTCGAGGCATATAGCACAGATACGCAGTATTTT. Filled out from reference TRBV18 and TRBJ2-3, the complete variable domain reads NAGVMQNPRHLVRRRGQEARLRCSPMKGHSHVYWYRQLPEEGLKFMVYLQKENIIDESGMPKERFSAEFPKEGPSILRIQQVVRGDSAAYFCVSSPVEAYSTDTQYFGPGTRLTVL.

The genes are TRBV5-5 and TRBJ2-2; the D call may be TRBD1 or TRBD2 (6 bases each). Trimming pared 2 bases from V and 0 bases from J, leaving 14 bases between. CDR1 SGHKS and CDR2 YYEKEE come from the germline V gene (reference sequence). This CDR3 region has 17 residues. This CDR3 reads CASSLGRTAANTGELFF. DNA for the CDR3: TGTGCCAGCAGCTTAGGGAGGACAGCCGCGAACACCGGGGAGCTGTTTTTT.